Listed below are T cell receptor beta chains from one sample, sequenced in a study of a mutant IDH1 vaccine in newly diagnosed glioma. Profiling relied on immunoSEQ multiplex PCR, and the TCRdb table lists in-frame clones only, not all of them. The sample holds 45,000 to 55,000 clones, roughly three quarters seen once. No antigen has been assigned to these receptors. The specimen comprised PBMCs, sampled from a glioma patient whose treatment included an IDH1 peptide vaccine. The receptors stem from a man in his forties or fifties with glioma. The CDR3 runs from the conserved cysteine through the conserved F or W. The D gene is left open where the match is weak. Size is omitted from some rows. Given values are once, few, many or a class for expanded clones.

D	length	size	V	J	DNA	CDR3
NA	13	NA	TRBV9	TRBJ1-2	TGTGCCAGCAGCGTAGAGGGAGGGTATGGCTACACCTTC	CASSVEGGYGYTF
NA	15	NA	TRBV19	TRBJ2-3	TGTGCCAGTAGCACCCAACCCGCCCAAGTGGATACGCAGTATTTT	CASSTQPAQVDTQYF
NA	15	NA	TRBV25-1	TRBJ1-1	TGTGCCACCCGCGGGGGGTTTATGGAGAACACTGAAGCTTTCTTT	CATRGGFMENTEAFF
NA	15	NA	TRBV30	TRBJ2-2	TGTGCCTGGTCCTTCGGGGGATCCGCCACCGGGGAGCTGTTTTTT	CAWSFGGSATGELFF
NA	13	few	TRBV18	TRBJ1-1	TGTGCCAGCTCACCCGGACTGGACACTGAAGCTTTCTTT	CASSPGLDTEAFF
NA	15	NA	TRBV5-4	TRBJ2-5	TGTGCCAGCAGCTTAGGCACAGGACTCCAAGAGACCCAGTACTTC	CASSLGTGLQETQYF
TRBD1	11	NA	TRBV20-1	TRBJ2-5	TGCAGTTTCGACAGGGGCGAGACCCAGTACTTC	CSFDRGETQYF
NA	15	once	TRBV5-5	TRBJ1-5	TGTGCCAGCAGCTCCGGCGGGACAAGCAATCAGCCCCAGCATTTT	CASSSGGTSNQPQHF
NA	15	NA	TRBV7-6	TRBJ1-2	TGTGCCAGCAGCTTAGGCCCTGAGACTTACTATGGCTACACCTTC	CASSLGPETYYGYTF
NA	15	NA	TRBV13	TRBJ2-3	TGTGCCAGCAGCTTAGGCCGGGGAAGCACAGATACGCAGTATTTT	CASSLGRGSTDTQYF